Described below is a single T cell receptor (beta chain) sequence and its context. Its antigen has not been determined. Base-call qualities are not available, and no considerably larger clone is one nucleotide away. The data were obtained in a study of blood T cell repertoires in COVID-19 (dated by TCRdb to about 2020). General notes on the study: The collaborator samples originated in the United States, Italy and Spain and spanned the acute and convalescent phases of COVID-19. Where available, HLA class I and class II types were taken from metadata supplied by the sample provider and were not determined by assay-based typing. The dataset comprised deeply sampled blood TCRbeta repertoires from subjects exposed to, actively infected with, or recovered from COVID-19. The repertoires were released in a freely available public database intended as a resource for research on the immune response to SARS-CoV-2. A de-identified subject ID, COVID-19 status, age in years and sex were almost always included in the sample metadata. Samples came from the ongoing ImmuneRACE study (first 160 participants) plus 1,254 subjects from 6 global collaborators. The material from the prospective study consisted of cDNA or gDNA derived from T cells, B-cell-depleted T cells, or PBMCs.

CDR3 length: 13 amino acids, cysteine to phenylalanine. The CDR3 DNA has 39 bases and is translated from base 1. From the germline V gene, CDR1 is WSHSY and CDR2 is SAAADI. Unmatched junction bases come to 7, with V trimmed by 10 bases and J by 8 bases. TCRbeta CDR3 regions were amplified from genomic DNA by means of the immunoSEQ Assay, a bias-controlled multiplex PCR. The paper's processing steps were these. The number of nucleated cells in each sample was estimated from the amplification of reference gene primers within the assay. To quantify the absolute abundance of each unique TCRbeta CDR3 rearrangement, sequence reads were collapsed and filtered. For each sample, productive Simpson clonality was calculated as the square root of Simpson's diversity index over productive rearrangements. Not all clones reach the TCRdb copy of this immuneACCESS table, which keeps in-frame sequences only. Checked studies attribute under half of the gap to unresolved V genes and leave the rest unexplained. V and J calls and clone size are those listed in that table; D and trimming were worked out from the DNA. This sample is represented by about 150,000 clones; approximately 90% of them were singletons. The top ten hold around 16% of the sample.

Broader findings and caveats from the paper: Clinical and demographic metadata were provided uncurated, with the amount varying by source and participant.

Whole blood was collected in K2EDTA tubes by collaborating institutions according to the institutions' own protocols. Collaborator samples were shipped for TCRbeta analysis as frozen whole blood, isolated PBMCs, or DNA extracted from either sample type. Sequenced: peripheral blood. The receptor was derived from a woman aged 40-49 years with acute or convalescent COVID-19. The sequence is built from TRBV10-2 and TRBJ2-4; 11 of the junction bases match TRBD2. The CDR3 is CATIAGGRDIQYF. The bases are TGCGCCACCATAGCGGGGGGGAGGGACATTCAGTACTTC.